These T cell receptor beta chains were read from a single sample in a study of T cells in Graves' hyperthyroidism and ophthalmopathy. One entry per CDR3 protein results from TCRdb running MiXCR on the multiplex PCR reads. The sample has hundreds of thousands of distinct CDR3 sequences, about 20% seen once; the top ten hold roughly 49%. Sequenced input: blood. The receptor set was obtained from a woman aged 70-85 years with Graves' ophthalmopathy. Each CDR3 is given with its conserved first and last residue. Size is stated for part of the rows, as once, few or many counts, or as a class when the clone is expanded.

j_gene: TRBJ1-1
abundance: .
len: 14
v_gene: TRBV10-1
CDR3aa: CATKSGRANTEAFF

j_gene: TRBJ2-1
abundance: .
len: 14
v_gene: TRBV3-1
CDR3aa: CASSPGQRDNEQFF

j_gene: TRBJ2-3
abundance: many
len: 16
v_gene: TRBV7-2
CDR3aa: CASSLWLAGGTDTQYF

j_gene: TRBJ2-7
abundance: many
len: 12
v_gene: TRBV2
CDR3aa: CASWREAYEQYF

j_gene: TRBJ2-7
abundance: few
len: 15
v_gene: TRBV12-3/TRBV12-4
CDR3aa: CASSPLRGPHYEQYF

j_gene: TRBJ2-1
abundance: few
len: 15
v_gene: TRBV20-1
CDR3aa: CSADRDRSSYNEQFF

j_gene: TRBJ2-1
abundance: few
len: 15
v_gene: TRBV10-2
CDR3aa: CASSPADGSYNEQFF

j_gene: TRBJ1-2
abundance: .
len: 14
v_gene: TRBV7-6
CDR3aa: CASRPASPNYGYTF

j_gene: TRBJ2-7
abundance: .
len: 15
v_gene: TRBV30
CDR3aa: CALAGGPWHSYEQYF

j_gene: TRBJ1-5
abundance: many
len: 13
v_gene: TRBV20-1
CDR3aa: CSASTGAGQPQHF

j_gene: TRBJ2-1
abundance: many
len: 15
v_gene: TRBV11-2
CDR3aa: CASSPGPQGYNEQFF

j_gene: TRBJ2-7
abundance: once
len: 16
v_gene: TRBV7-2
CDR3aa: CANSPYRGGSPYEQYF

j_gene: TRBJ2-6
abundance: few
len: 16
v_gene: TRBV11-2
CDR3aa: CASSLERVSGANVLTF

j_gene: TRBJ1-1
abundance: .
len: 14
v_gene: TRBV29-1
CDR3aa: CSAGRTGRNTEAFF

j_gene: TRBJ2-3
abundance: .
len: 13
v_gene: TRBV20-1
CDR3aa: CSAGPFSVDTQYF

j_gene: TRBJ2-3
abundance: .
len: 17
v_gene: TRBV7-8
CDR3aa: CASSPRSLAGGGHTQYF

j_gene: TRBJ2-5
abundance: many
len: 15
v_gene: TRBV7-3
CDR3aa: CASSSTGTRGGTQYF

j_gene: TRBJ2-1
abundance: .
len: 14
v_gene: TRBV7-2
CDR3aa: CASSPGLDRYEQFF

j_gene: TRBJ2-3
abundance: many
len: 17
v_gene: TRBV28
CDR3aa: CASSEGLAGGPWDTQYF

j_gene: TRBJ2-1
abundance: many
len: 15
v_gene: TRBV2
CDR3aa: CASEHGGTSYNEQFF

j_gene: TRBJ1-1
abundance: many
len: 12
v_gene: TRBV6-1
CDR3aa: CASSEAASSAFF

j_gene: TRBJ1-2
abundance: many
len: 13
v_gene: TRBV12-3/TRBV12-4
CDR3aa: CASSGRRGYGYTF

j_gene: TRBJ2-3
abundance: many
len: 13
v_gene: TRBV28
CDR3aa: CASTDSSTDTQYF

j_gene: TRBJ1-4
abundance: .
len: 17
v_gene: TRBV15
CDR3aa: CATSRDPIFATNEKLFF

j_gene: TRBJ1-5
abundance: few
len: 16
v_gene: TRBV20-1
CDR3aa: CSARGETPDSNQPQHF

j_gene: TRBJ2-1
abundance: .
len: 11
v_gene: TRBV3-1
CDR3aa: CASSLQGEQFF

j_gene: TRBJ2-2
abundance: .
len: 13
v_gene: TRBV19
CDR3aa: CASTLAGTGELFF